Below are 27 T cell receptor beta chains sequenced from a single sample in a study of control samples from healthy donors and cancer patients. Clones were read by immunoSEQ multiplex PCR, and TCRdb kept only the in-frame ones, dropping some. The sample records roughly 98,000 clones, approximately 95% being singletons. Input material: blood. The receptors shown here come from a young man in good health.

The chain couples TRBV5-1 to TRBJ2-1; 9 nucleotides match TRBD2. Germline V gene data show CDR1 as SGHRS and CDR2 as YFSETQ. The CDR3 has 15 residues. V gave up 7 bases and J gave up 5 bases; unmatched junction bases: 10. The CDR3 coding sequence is TGCGCCAGCTCCCAGGGGGTAGCGGGGGACAATGAGCAGTTCTTC. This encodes CASSQGVAGDNEQFF.

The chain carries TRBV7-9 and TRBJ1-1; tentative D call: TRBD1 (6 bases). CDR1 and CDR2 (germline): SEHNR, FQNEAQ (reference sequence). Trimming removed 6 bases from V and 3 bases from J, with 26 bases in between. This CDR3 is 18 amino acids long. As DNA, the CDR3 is TGTGCCAGCAGAGATCTTGGGGGCAAACGGCACCCGGACACTGAAGCTTTCTTT. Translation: CASRDLGGKRHPDTEAFF.

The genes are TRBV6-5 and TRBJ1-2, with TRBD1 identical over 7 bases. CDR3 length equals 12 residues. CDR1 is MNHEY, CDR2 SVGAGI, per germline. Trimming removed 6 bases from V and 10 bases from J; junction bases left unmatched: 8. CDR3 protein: CASRRGTAPYTF. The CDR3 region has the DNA TGTGCCAGCAGAAGGGGGACAGCCCCCTACACCTTC.

The CDR3 coding sequence is TGTGCCAGTAGTTCGAGTTGGGGGTCCTCCTACAATGAGCAGTTCTTC. Translating it yields CASSSSWGSSYNEQFF. The V call is TRBV19, the J call TRBJ2-1, with D perhaps matching TRBD1 or TRBD2 (5 bases each). V was trimmed by 5 bases and J by 0 bases, leaving 14 bases between them. The CDR3 runs to 16 residues. Germline CDR1 is LNHDA and CDR2 is SQIVND (reference sequence).

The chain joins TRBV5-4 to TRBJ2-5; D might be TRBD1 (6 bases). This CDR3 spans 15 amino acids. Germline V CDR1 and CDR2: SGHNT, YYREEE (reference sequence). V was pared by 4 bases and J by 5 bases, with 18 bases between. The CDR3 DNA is TGTGCCAGCAGCGCGGGCGGACAGCTGCGGGAGACCCAGTACTTC. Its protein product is CASSAGGQLRETQYF.

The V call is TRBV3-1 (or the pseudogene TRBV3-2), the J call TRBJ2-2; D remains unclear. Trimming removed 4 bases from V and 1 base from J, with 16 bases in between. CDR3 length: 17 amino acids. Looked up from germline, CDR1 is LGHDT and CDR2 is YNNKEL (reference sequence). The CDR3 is CASSLSALPVNTGELFF. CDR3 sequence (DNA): TGTGCCAGCAGCCTCTCAGCCCTCCCCGTGAACACCGGGGAGCTGTTTTTT.

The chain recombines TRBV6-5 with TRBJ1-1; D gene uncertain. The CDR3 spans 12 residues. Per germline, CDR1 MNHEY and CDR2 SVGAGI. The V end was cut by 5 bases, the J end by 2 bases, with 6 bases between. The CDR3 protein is CASSPGNTEAFF. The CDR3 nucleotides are TGTGCCAGCAGTCCCGGAAACACTGAAGCTTTCTTT.

CDR3 protein: CASFRIGSIGGNTEAFF. The CDR3 coding sequence is TGTGCCAGTTTCCGAATCGGGTCAATCGGTGGTAACACTGAAGCTTTCTTT. The chain has TRBV19 and TRBJ1-1; no definite D call. Germline V gene lookup returns CDR1 LNHDA and CDR2 SQIVND (reference sequence). This CDR3 contains 17 residues. V was clipped by 8 bases and J by 2 bases, with 24 bases between them.

CDR3 nucleotide sequence: TGTGCCAGTAGGGACAGGGCCAATGGCTACACCTTC. This codes for CASRDRANGYTF. The V gene is TRBV19, the J gene TRBJ1-2, with 8 positions matching TRBD1. This CDR3 has 12 amino acids. Germline V gene data show CDR1 as LNHDA and CDR2 as SQIVND (reference sequence). The junction had 3 bases not matched to a gene; V was cut back by 6 bases and J by 6 bases. The full variable domain, in which reference TRBV19 and TRBJ1-2 provide the parts outside the CDR3, is DGGITQSPKYLFRKEGQNVTLSCEQNLNHDAMYWYRQDPGQGLRLIYYSQIVNDFQKGDIAEGYSVSREKKESFPLTVTSAQKNPTAFYLCASRDRANGYTFGSGTRLTVV.

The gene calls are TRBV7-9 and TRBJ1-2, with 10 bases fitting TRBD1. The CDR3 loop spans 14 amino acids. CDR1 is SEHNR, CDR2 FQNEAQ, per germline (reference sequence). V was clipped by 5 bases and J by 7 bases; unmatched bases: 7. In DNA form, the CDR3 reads TGTGCCAGCAGCCCGGGACAGGGGTTGGGTGGCTACACCTTC. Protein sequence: CASSPGQGLGGYTF.

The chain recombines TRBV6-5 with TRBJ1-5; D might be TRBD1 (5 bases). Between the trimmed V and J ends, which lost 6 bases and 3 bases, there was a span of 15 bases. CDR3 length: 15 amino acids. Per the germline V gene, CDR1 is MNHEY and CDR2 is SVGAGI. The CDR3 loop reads CASRGRVGLNQPQHF. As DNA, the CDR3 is TGTGCCAGCAGGGGCAGGGTAGGACTCAATCAGCCCCAGCATTTT.

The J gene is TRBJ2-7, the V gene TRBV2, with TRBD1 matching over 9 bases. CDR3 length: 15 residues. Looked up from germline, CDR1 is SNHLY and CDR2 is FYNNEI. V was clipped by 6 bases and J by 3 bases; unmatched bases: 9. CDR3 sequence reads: CASSPGQGSFYEQYF. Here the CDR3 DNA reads TGTGCCAGCAGCCCCGGACAGGGGTCCTTCTACGAGCAGTACTTC.

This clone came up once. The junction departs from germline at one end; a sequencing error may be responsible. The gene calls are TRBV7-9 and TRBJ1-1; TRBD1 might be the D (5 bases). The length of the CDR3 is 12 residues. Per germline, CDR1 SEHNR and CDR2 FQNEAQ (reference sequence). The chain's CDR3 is CASSHRGDESFF. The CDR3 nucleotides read TGTGCCAGCAGTCACCGGGGGGATGAATCTTTCTTT. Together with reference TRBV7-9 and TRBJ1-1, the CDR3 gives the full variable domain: DTGVSQNPRHKITKRGQNVTFRCDPISEHNRLYWYRQTLGQGPEFLTYFQNEAQLEKSRLLSDRFSAERPKGSFSTLEIQRTEQGDSAMYLCASSHRGDESFFGQGTRLTVV.

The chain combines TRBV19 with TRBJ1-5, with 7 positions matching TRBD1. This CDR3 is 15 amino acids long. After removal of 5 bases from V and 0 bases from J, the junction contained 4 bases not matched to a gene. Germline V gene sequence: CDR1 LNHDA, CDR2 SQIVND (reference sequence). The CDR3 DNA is TGTGCCAGTAGTGTTGACAGGGATAGCAATCAGCCCCAGCATTTT. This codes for CASSVDRDSNQPQHF.

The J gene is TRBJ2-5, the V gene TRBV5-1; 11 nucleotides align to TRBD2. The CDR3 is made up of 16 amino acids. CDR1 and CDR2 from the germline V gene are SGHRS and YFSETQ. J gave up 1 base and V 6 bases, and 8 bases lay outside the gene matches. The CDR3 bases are TGCGCCAGCAAATCCCTAGCGGGGGGCGCCCAAGAGACCCAGTACTTC. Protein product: CASKSLAGGAQETQYF.

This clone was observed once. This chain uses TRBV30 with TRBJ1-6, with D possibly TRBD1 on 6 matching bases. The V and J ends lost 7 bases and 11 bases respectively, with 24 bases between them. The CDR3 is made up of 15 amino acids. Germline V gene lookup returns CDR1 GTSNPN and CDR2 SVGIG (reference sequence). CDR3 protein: CASTGGNRVIAPLHF. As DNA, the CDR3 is TGTGCCTCAACCGGGGGGAACAGGGTCATTGCACCCCTCCACTTT.

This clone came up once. The CDR3 DNA reads TGTGCCAGCTCTCCGGGACACCAAGAGACCCAGTACTTC. It specifies CASSPGHQETQYF. V gene TRBV18 combines with J gene TRBJ2-5, with D tentatively TRBD1 or TRBD2 (5 bases each). The germline V gene encodes CDR1 KGHSH and CDR2 LQKENI. With 6 bases removed from V and 0 bases from J, the gap between germline ends came to 8 bases. CDR3 length: 13 residues.

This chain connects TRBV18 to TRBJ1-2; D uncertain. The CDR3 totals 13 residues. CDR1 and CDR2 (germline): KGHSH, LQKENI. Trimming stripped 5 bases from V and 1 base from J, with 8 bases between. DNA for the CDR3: TGTGCCAGCTCATCCGGGAATAACTATGGCTACACCTTC. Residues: CASSSGNNYGYTF.

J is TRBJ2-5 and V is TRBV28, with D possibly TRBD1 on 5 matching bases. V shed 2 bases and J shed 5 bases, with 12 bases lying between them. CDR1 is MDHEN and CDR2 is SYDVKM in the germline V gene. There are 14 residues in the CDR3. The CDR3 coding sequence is TGTGCCAGCAGTTTAATTCAGGGTCGGGAGACCCAGTACTTC. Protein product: CASSLIQGRETQYF.

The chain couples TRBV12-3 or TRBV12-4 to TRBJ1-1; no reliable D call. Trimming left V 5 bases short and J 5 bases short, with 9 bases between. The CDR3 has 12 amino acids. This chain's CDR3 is CASSLHWTEAFF. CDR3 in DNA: TGTGCCAGCAGTCTCCACTGGACTGAAGCTTTCTTT.

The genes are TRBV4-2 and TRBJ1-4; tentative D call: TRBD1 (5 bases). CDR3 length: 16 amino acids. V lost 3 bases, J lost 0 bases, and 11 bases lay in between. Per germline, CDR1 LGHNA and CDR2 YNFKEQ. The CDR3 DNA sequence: TGTGCCAGCAGCCACATGGAACAGGCAACTAATGAAAAACTGTTTTTT. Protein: CASSHMEQATNEKLFF.

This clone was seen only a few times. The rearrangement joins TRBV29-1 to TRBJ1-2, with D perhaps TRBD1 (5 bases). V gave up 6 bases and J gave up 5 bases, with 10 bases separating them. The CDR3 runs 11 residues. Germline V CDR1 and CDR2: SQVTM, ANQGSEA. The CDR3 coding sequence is TGCAGCGTGGGGGGAAGTTATGGCTACACCTTC. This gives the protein CSVGGSYGYTF. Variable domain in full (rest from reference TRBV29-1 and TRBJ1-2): SAVISQKPSRDICQRGTSLTIQCQVDSQVTMMFWYRQQPGQSLTLIATANQGSEATYESGFVIDKFPISRPNLTFSTLTVSNMSPEDSSIYLCSVGGSYGYTFGSGTRLTVV.

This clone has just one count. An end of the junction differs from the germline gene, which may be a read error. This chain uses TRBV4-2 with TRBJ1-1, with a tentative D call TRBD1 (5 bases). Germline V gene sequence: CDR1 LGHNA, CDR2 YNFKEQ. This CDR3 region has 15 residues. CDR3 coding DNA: TGTGCCAGCACCCAAGTTCAGGGAGAGGGTACTGAAGCTTTCTTT. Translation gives CASTQVQGEGTEAFF.

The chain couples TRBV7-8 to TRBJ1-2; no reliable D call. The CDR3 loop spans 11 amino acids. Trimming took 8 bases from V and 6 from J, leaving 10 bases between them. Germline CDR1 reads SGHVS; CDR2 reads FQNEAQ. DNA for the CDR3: TGTGCCAGCGGCCGTCGCAATGGCTACACCTTC. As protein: CASGRRNGYTF. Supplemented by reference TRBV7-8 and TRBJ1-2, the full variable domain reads GAGVSQSPRYKVAKRGQDVALRCDPISGHVSLFWYQQALGQGPEFLTYFQNEAQLDKSGLPSDRFFAERPEGSVSTLKIQRTQQEDSAVYLCASGRRNGYTFGSGTRLTVV.

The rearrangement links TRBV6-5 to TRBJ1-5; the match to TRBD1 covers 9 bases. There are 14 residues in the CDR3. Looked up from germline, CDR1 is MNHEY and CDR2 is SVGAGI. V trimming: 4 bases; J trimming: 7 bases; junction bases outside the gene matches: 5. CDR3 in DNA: TGTGCCAGCAGTTCACAGGGGGCATACCAGCCCCAGCATTTT. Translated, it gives CASSSQGAYQPQHF.

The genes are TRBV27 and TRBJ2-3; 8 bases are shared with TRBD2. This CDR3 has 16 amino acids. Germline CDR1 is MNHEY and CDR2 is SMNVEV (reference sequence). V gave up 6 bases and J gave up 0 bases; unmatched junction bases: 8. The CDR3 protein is CASSRFAGGSTDTQYF. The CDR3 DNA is TGTGCCAGCAGCCGGTTTGCGGGAGGCAGCACAGATACGCAGTATTTT.

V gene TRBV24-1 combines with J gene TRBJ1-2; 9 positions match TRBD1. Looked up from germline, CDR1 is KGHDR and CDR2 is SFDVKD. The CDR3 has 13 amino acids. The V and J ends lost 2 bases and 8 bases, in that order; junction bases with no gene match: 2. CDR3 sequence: CATSDSTGGGYTF. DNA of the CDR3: TGTGCCACCAGTGATTCGACAGGGGGAGGCTACACCTTC.